A single sample gave rise to the 15 T cell receptor beta chains below, sequenced in a study of T cells after yellow fever vaccination. One entry per CDR3 protein results from TCRdb running MiXCR on the 5' RACE reads. The table includes around 350,000 distinct CDR3 sequences, approximately 6% detected once. The specimen comprised PBMCs, sampled 5 days after the yellow fever booster vaccination. These receptors originate from a man aged 25 to 45 who received the YFV17D yellow fever vaccine.

This clonotype has just a few counts. The chain links TRBV11-2 to TRBJ2-5, with D unclear. There are 12 residues in the CDR3. From germline, CDR1 is SGHAT and CDR2 FQNNGV. Trimming took 11 bases from V and 7 from J, leaving 17 bases between them. DNA of the CDR3: TGTGCCGGGCTCTTGCACGGGCGGACCCAGTACTTC. It translates to CAGLLHGRTQYF.

The chain couples TRBV5-1 to TRBJ1-3; D unclear. Trimming stripped 4 bases from V and 5 bases from J, with 19 bases between. The CDR3 is 16 residues long. CDR1 and CDR2 from the germline V gene are SGHRS and YFSETQ. The CDR3 DNA follows: TGCGCCAGCAGCCCCGAAACAGCCGACCGGCGAAACACCATATATTTT. Its translation: CASSPETADRRNTIYF. Complete variable domain (other parts from reference TRBV5-1 and TRBJ1-3): KAGVTQTPRYLIKTRGQQVTLSCSPISGHRSVSWYQQTPGQGLQFLFEYFSETQRNKGNFPGRFSGRQFSNSRSEMNVSTLELGDSALYLCASSPETADRRNTIYFGEGSWLTVV.

This clonotype was seen ten or more times. DNA of the CDR3: TGTGCCAGCAGCCGAAAGCGGGGGGACCCCACAGATACGCAGTATTTT. As protein: CASSRKRGDPTDTQYF. The chain couples TRBV4-2 to TRBJ2-3; 9 bases line up with TRBD2. Germline trimming cut 4 bases from V and 2 bases from J; bases unmatched to any gene: 7. CDR3 length equals 16 residues. Germline V lookup: CDR1 LGHNA, CDR2 YNFKEQ.

This clonotype was seen a handful of times. The chain carries TRBV19 and TRBJ2-1; D not resolved. This CDR3 is 13 amino acids long. Trimming removed 5 bases at V and 6 bases at J, with 11 bases between. Germline CDR1 LNHDA, CDR2 SQIVND (reference sequence). In nucleotides, the CDR3 is TGTGCCAGTAGTTTTCACGGCCGCAATGAGCAGTTCTTC. Translation gives CASSFHGRNEQFF.

This clonotype came up a few times. The chain joins TRBV11-2 to TRBJ2-7; perhaps TRBD1 as D (7 bases). The CDR3 runs to 18 residues. CDR1 SGHAT and CDR2 FQNNGV come from the germline V gene. The V end lost 0 bases, the J end lost 3 bases, and 21 bases lay between the germline ends. CDR3 protein: CASSLELGGGKHLYEQYF. For the CDR3, the DNA is TGTGCCAGCAGCTTAGAGTTAGGGGGCGGGAAGCATCTCTACGAGCAGTACTTC.

This clonotype was seen a handful of times. This CDR3 is CASSLAPGTGHEQYF. Here the CDR3 DNA reads TGTGCCAGCAGCTTAGCTCCCGGGACAGGGCACGAGCAGTACTTC. The chain links TRBV11-2 to TRBJ2-7, with 9 bases that match TRBD1. The CDR3 is made up of 15 amino acids. With 1 base clipped from V and 5 bases from J, the junction kept 6 bases outside the gene matches. CDR1 and CDR2 (germline): SGHAT, FQNNGV.

J is TRBJ2-7 and V is TRBV7-2, with 10 bases that match TRBD2. V shed 5 bases and J 2 bases; nucleotides not matched to a gene: 9. The CDR3 has 16 amino acids. Germline V lookup: CDR1 SGHTA, CDR2 FQGNSA. The CDR3 nucleotides read TGTGCCAGCAGCCTACAGGAAGCGGGAGGGCCCTACGAGCAGTACTTC. It yields the protein CASSLQEAGGPYEQYF.

The CDR3: CASSQDGGTAQETQYF. The CDR3 region has the DNA TGCGCCAGCAGCCAAGATGGTGGAACAGCCCAAGAGACCCAGTACTTC. This chain joins TRBV4-3 and TRBJ2-5; D gene unclear. The CDR3 is made up of 16 amino acids. CDR1 LGHNA and CDR2 YSLEER come from the germline V gene. Trimming removed 0 bases at V and 1 base at J, with 12 bases between.

This clonotype came up many times. The V call is TRBV7-9, the J call TRBJ2-7, with a possible D match to TRBD2 (5 bases). Trimming stripped 2 bases from V and 6 bases from J, with 11 bases between. The CDR3 covers 13 residues. Germline-derived CDR1 and CDR2 are SEHNR and FQNEAQ (reference sequence). CDR3 protein: CASSLKSSSEQYF. For the CDR3, the DNA is TGTGCCAGCAGCTTAAAATCTAGCAGCGAGCAGTACTTC.

This clonotype occurred many times. V and J are TRBV5-1 and TRBJ2-3; tentatively, D is TRBD2 (5 bases). This CDR3 has 13 amino acids. V lost 3 bases and J lost 3, with 8 bases in between. The germline V gene encodes CDR1 SGHRS and CDR2 YFSETQ. The DNA for the CDR3 is TGCGCCAGCAGCTCGGAGGCAACAGATACGCAGTATTTT. Translated, it gives CASSSEATDTQYF.

This clonotype was seen at least ten times. The chain links TRBV18 to TRBJ2-1, with 7 bases that match TRBD1. The CDR3 runs to 15 residues. CDR1 KGHSH and CDR2 LQKENI come from the germline V gene. J was trimmed by 7 bases and V by 2 bases; bases with no gene match: 8. The CDR3 region is CASSPRDRQDNEQFF. As DNA, the CDR3 is TGTGCCAGCTCACCAAGGGACAGACAGGATAATGAGCAGTTCTTC.

This clonotype was picked up many times. This chain joins TRBV5-1 and TRBJ2-1; D call uncertain. Germline V gene lookup returns CDR1 SGHRS and CDR2 YFSETQ. The CDR3 runs to 14 residues. The V gene lost 4 bases and the J gene lost 10 bases, with 18 bases spanning the gap. The CDR3 reads CASSLSPPSSEQFF. The CDR3, as DNA: TGCGCCAGCAGCCTGTCCCCCCCGAGCAGCGAGCAGTTCTTC.

This clonotype has at least ten counts. This chain connects TRBV6-5 to TRBJ2-2, with unresolved D. V was trimmed by 4 bases and J by 5 bases, leaving 8 bases between them. The V gene's germline CDR1 is MNHEY and CDR2 SVGAGI. The CDR3 consists of 13 residues. The CDR3 spells CASSWLVTGELFF. CDR3 nucleotide sequence: TGTGCCAGCAGTTGGCTGGTTACCGGGGAGCTGTTTTTT.

The V call is TRBV29-1, the J call TRBJ2-1; no clear D gene. V was trimmed by 8 bases and J by 6 bases, leaving 17 bases between them. The V gene's germline CDR1 is SQVTM and CDR2 ANQGSEA. The CDR3 has 13 amino acids. CDR3 sequence reads: CSTCPYRSNEQFF. In DNA, the CDR3 is TGCAGCACCTGCCCCTACCGGTCCAATGAGCAGTTCTTC.

This clonotype was observed many times. The genes are TRBV10-2 and TRBJ2-7, with 9 bases fitting TRBD2. The ends lost 10 bases at V and 3 bases at J; junction bases unmatched: 10. Germline CDR1 is WSHSY and CDR2 is SAAADI. This CDR3 has 14 residues. The CDR3 nucleotides read TGCGCCACCGGACGAAAAGCGGGAGGCTACGAGCAGTACTTC. It is translated as CATGRKAGGYEQYF.